This is a list of T cell receptor beta chains from one sample in a study of immune evolution from preneoplasia to lung adenocarcinoma. Assay used: immunoSEQ multiplex PCR; TCRdb lists only in-frame clones, some missing. The sample comprises 9,000 to 10,000 clones, 88% of which are singletons, and 2.9% rests with the top ten. The sequenced sample consisted of FFPE invasive lung adenocarcinoma tissue. The receptor source for this set is a person aged 65 to 79 with invasive lung adenocarcinoma. Some clones in this sample may be carry-over from other donors' samples. CDR3s include the opening cysteine and the closing phenylalanine or tryptophan. A D gene is named only where the DNA matches it firmly. Where a row states a size, it is once, few, many or the class of an expanded clone; other rows omit it.

>TRBV28|NA|NA|TRBJ2-7
TGTGCCAGCAGTTTTTGGAGGGGGCGCGATCTTTTGCCGGAGCAGTACTTC
CASSFWRGRDLLPEQYF
>TRBV28|TRBD1|NA|TRBJ1-5
TGTGCCAGCAGTTTAAGGGACAGGGGGCTGGATCAGCCCCAGCATTTT
CASSLRDRGLDQPQHF
>TRBV6-1|NA|NA|TRBJ2-4
TGTGCCAGCAAACAGGACAGCAAAAACATTCAGTACTTC
CASKQDSKNIQYF
>TRBV7-9|NA|NA|TRBJ2-1
TGTGCCAGCAGCTTAGATAGCCAGAACAATGAGCAGTTCTTC
CASSLDSQNNEQFF
>TRBV6-6|NA|NA|TRBJ1-5
TGTGCCAGCAGTTACGTGGGGAATCAGCCCCAGCATTTT
CASSYVGNQPQHF
>TRBV4-1|TRBD2|NA|TRBJ2-7
TGCGCCAGCAGCCTCGGGATTAGCGGGACCGGGTCCTACGAGCAGTACTTC
CASSLGISGTGSYEQYF
>TRBV7-9|NA|NA|TRBJ2-1
TGTGCCAGCAGCTTCCTTACCTACAATGAGCAGTTCTTC
CASSFLTYNEQFF
>TRBV30|NA|few|TRBJ1-2
TGTGCCTGGAGTGGCCAGGGCGATGGCCACACCTTC
CAWSGQGDGHTF
>TRBV9|NA|NA|TRBJ2-5
TGTGCCAGCAGCCAAGACGGCAAGAGAACCCAGTACTTC
CASSQDGKRTQYF
>TRBV2|NA|NA|TRBJ1-2
TGTGCCAGCAGGGGGATAGGCTATGGCTACACCTTC
CASRGIGYGYTF
>TRBV9|TRBD1|NA|TRBJ1-2
TGTGCCAGCAGCGCAGCGGGACAGATCTTAAACTATGGCTACACCTTC
CASSAAGQILNYGYTF
>TRBV6-1|NA|NA|TRBJ1-5
TGTGCCAGCAGCGGGCCCAATCAGCCCCAGCATTTT
CASSGPNQPQHF
>TRBV4-1|TRBD1|NA|TRBJ1-2
TGCGCCAGCAGCCAAGTGAACAGGGGTCGTGGCTACACCTTC
CASSQVNRGRGYTF
>TRBV4-2|NA|NA|TRBJ2-7
TGTGCCAGCAGCCGAAGCTCCTACGAGCAGTACTTC
CASSRSSYEQYF
>TRBV28|TRBD1|once|TRBJ1-5
TGTGCCAGCAACTTCAGGGGGCGGCCCCAGCATTTT
CASNFRGRPQHF
>TRBV19|NA|NA|TRBJ1-5
TGTGCCAGTACGAAGCTCCTTGGGATGGGACAGCCCCAGCATTTT
CASTKLLGMGQPQHF
>TRBV28|NA|NA|TRBJ1-1
TGTGCCAGCAGCGCGGGACGGCACACTGAAGCTTTCTTT
CASSAGRHTEAFF
>TRBV29-1|TRBD1|NA|TRBJ2-7
TGCAGCGTTGGACAGGGGCCGGTCGAGCAGTACTTC
CSVGQGPVEQYF
>TRBV13|NA|NA|TRBJ1-4
TGTGCCAGCAGCCAAACAACTAATGAAAAACTGTTTTTT
CASSQTTNEKLFF
>TRBV18|TRBD1|NA|TRBJ1-2
TGTGCCAGCTCACCAACGACAGGGACCTATGGCTACACCTTC
CASSPTTGTYGYTF